Listed here are 29 T cell receptor beta chains from one sample, sequenced in a study of shared clonotypes between healthy human individuals (dated by TCRdb to the early 2020s). Library preparation was by the immunoSEQ multiplex PCR assay. Not all clones reach the TCRdb copy of this immuneACCESS table, which keeps in-frame sequences only. Checked studies attribute under half of the gap to unresolved V genes and leave the rest unexplained. The sample table records about 1.1 million clones; approximately 80% of these occur just once. The top ten hold approximately 0.56% of the sample. Sequencing was done on a sample of memory CD4+ T cells from PBMCs. The cell subset or site label here, explained by the study, means: CD45RA-negative fraction. These receptor sequences come from a man younger than 30 in good health. Some clones in this sample may be carry-over from other donors' samples.

V is TRBV7-2 and J is TRBJ2-1, with D perhaps matching TRBD1 (5 bases). Trimming pared 1 base from V and 15 bases from J, leaving 13 bases between. The germline CDR1 and CDR2 sequences are SGHTA and FQGNSA. The CDR3 loop spans 12 amino acids. The chain's CDR3 is CASSLVRSGWFF. The DNA for the CDR3 is TGTGCCAGCAGCTTAGTAAGGTCAGGGTGGTTCTTC.

This clone has more than one count but fewer than ten. V and J are TRBV29-1 and TRBJ1-1, with D uncertain. Germline V gene lookup returns CDR1 SQVTM and CDR2 ANQGSEA. V was shortened by 7 bases and J by 1 base, with 16 bases between the two germline ends. The CDR3 has 14 amino acids. CDR3 residues: CSAAPRLRNTEAFF. Here the CDR3 DNA reads TGCAGCGCTGCCCCGAGACTGAGGAACACTGAAGCTTTCTTT. Filled out from reference TRBV29-1 and TRBJ1-1, the complete variable domain reads SAVISQKPSRDICQRGTSLTIQCQVDSQVTMMFWYRQQPGQSLTLIATANQGSEATYESGFVIDKFPISRPNLTFSTLTVSNMSPEDSSIYLCSAAPRLRNTEAFFGQGTRLTVV.

Here the CDR3 DNA reads TGTGCCAGCAGCCTGGGGACAGGGAAGCCCAGCACAGATACGCAGTATTTT. It specifies CASSLGTGKPSTDTQYF. The chain links TRBV5-6 to TRBJ2-3; 9 bases are shared with TRBD1. Germline V gives CDR1 SGHDT, CDR2 YYEEEE. This CDR3 comprises 17 residues. V lost 4 bases, J lost 0 bases, and 9 bases stayed unmatched.

This clone was seen only a few times. The sample contains more than one DNA sequence encoding this CDR3. The chain combines TRBV18 with TRBJ2-7, with D maybe TRBD2 (6 bases). The germline gives CDR1 KGHSH, CDR2 LQKENI. The CDR3 consists of 14 residues. With 3 bases removed from V and 0 bases from J, the gap between germline ends came to 9 bases. CDR3 in DNA: TGTGCCAGCTCACCGGGACTGACCTCCTACGAGCAGTACTTC. Protein sequence: CASSPGLTSYEQYF.

As concerns this clone: The same CDR3 arises from other DNA sequences in this sample as well. V is TRBV5-6 and J is TRBJ2-7; a possible D gene is TRBD1 (5 bases). The CDR3 sequence is 13 residues long. Germline assignment: CDR1 SGHDT and CDR2 YYEEEE. The ends were cut back, 2 bases at V and 4 bases at J, with 10 bases in the middle. The DNA of the CDR3 is TGTGCCAGCAGCTTAAGGGGAAGGTACGAGCAGTACTTC. Protein product: CASSLRGRYEQYF. Complete variable domain (other parts from reference TRBV5-6 and TRBJ2-7): DAGVTQSPTHLIKTRGQQVTLRCSPKSGHDTVSWYQQALGQGPQFIFQYYEEEERQRGNFPDRFSGHQFPNYSSELNVNALLLGDSALYLCASSLRGRYEQYFGPGTRLTVT.

The V call is TRBV5-4, the J call TRBJ2-3; no reliable D call. The CDR3 runs 14 residues. V lost 1 base to trimming and J lost 2 bases, with 8 bases between them. Germline assignment: CDR1 SGHNT and CDR2 YYREEE (reference sequence). This CDR3 is CASSLRLLTDTQYF. The DNA for the CDR3 is TGTGCCAGCAGCTTGAGACTGCTCACAGATACGCAGTATTTT.

The V gene is TRBV28, the J gene TRBJ1-2; D gene uncertain. This CDR3 spans 11 amino acids. Per the germline V gene, CDR1 is MDHEN and CDR2 is SYDVKM. V dropped 7 bases and J dropped 6 bases, with 9 bases sitting between them. The CDR3 is CASNVADGYTF. The CDR3 DNA reads TGTGCCAGCAATGTGGCGGATGGCTACACCTTC.

For this clone: Other DNA sequences of this sample code for an identical CDR3. The CDR3 coding sequence is TGTGCCAGCAGTAGGGGTCGAGGGCTCTCCTACGAGCAGTACTTC. Translated: CASSRGRGLSYEQYF. The rearrangement uses TRBV27 and TRBJ2-7; D is tentatively TRBD1 or TRBD2 (5 bases each). V lost 5 bases and J lost 0, with 14 bases in between. Germline lookup yields CDR1 MNHEY and CDR2 SMNVEV (reference sequence). CDR3 length equals 15 residues.

The rearrangement uses TRBV4-3 and TRBJ1-4; no reliable D call. The CDR3 is 19 amino acids. Germline CDR1 is LGHNA and CDR2 is YSLEER. Trimming stripped 0 bases from V and 3 bases from J, with 20 bases between. The CDR3 is CASSQEWGLRVTANEKLFF. In DNA, the CDR3 is TGCGCCAGCAGCCAAGAGTGGGGTCTCCGGGTCACAGCTAATGAAAAACTGTTTTTT.

The rearrangement uses TRBV11-3 and TRBJ2-3; 7 bases match TRBD2. Unmatched junction bases numbered 8, after V lost 3 bases and J lost 5 bases. This CDR3 contains 15 residues. Germline CDR1 reads SGHNT; CDR2 reads YENEEA. CDR3 amino acids: CASSFRAGRGDTQYF. CDR3 nucleotides: TGTGCCAGCAGCTTCAGAGCGGGACGGGGAGATACGCAGTATTTT.

The chain couples TRBV5-8 to TRBJ1-1; D not certain. Germline CDR1 and CDR2: SGHTS and YDEGEE. This CDR3 has 12 amino acids. Between the trimmed V and J ends, which lost 6 bases and 6 bases, there was a span of 12 bases. CDR3 in DNA: TGTGCCAGCAACCCCTTGGGGTCTGAAGCTTTCTTT. It codes for CASNPLGSEAFF.

J is TRBJ2-3 and V is TRBV7-9; D is unresolved. V was shortened by 0 bases and J by 0 bases, with 10 bases between the two germline ends. Germline-derived CDR1 and CDR2 are SEHNR and FQNEAQ (reference sequence). The CDR3 totals 16 residues. The CDR3 here is CASSLAGWVSTDTQYF. The CDR3 DNA reads TGTGCCAGCAGCTTAGCGGGGTGGGTGAGCACAGATACGCAGTATTTT.

V is TRBV4-3 and J is TRBJ2-1; 8 bases fit TRBD1. The germline V gene has CDR1 LGHNA and CDR2 YSLEER. The CDR3 contains 13 residues. The DNA of the CDR3 is TGCGCTAGAACCCGACAGGGGCTGATTGAGCAGTTCTTC. It specifies CARTRQGLIEQFF.

The rearrangement uses TRBV5-6 and TRBJ2-5, with D perhaps matching TRBD1 (5 bases). This CDR3 is built from 14 residues. The V gene lost 0 bases and the J gene lost 3 bases, with 9 bases spanning the gap. Germline lookup yields CDR1 SGHDT and CDR2 YYEEEE. CDR3 region: CASSLAQGEETQYF. Written as DNA, the CDR3 is TGTGCCAGCAGCTTGGCCCAGGGTGAAGAGACCCAGTACTTC.

This chain links TRBV11-2 with TRBJ2-1; 10 nucleotides line up with TRBD2. Losses at the gene ends were 2 bases for V and 5 bases for J; bases not matched to a gene: 9. Germline V gene lookup returns CDR1 SGHAT and CDR2 FQNNGV. CDR3 size: 17 residues. The CDR3 region is CASSLRVSSGSDNEQFF. The CDR3 DNA sequence: TGTGCCAGCAGCTTACGAGTCTCTAGCGGGAGCGACAATGAGCAGTTCTTC.

The V gene is TRBV5-6, the J gene TRBJ2-1; D might be TRBD2 (5 bases). The CDR3 is 14 residues long. Trimming took 1 base from V and 12 from J, leaving 17 bases between them. CDR1 SGHDT and CDR2 YYEEEE come from the germline V gene. CDR3 DNA: TGTGCCAGCAGCTTGTTCCCCACCGAGAGCGGGCAGTTCTTC. Its protein product is CASSLFPTESGQFF.

The rearrangement uses TRBV28 and TRBJ2-1; possibly TRBD1 for D (6 bases). The germline V and J ends were trimmed by 5 bases and 1 base, with 12 bases remaining between them. The CDR3 spans 15 residues. Germline V gene lookup returns CDR1 MDHEN and CDR2 SYDVKM. CDR3 protein: CASSLRDTSYNEQFF. Written as DNA, the CDR3 is TGTGCCAGCAGTCTCCGGGACACGTCCTACAATGAGCAGTTCTTC. Complete variable domain (other parts from reference TRBV28 and TRBJ2-1): DVKVTQSSRYLVKRTGEKVFLECVQDMDHENMFWYRQDPGLGLRLIYFSYDVKMKEKGDIPEGYSVSREKKERFSLILESASTNQTSMYLCASSLRDTSYNEQFFGPGTRLTVL.

The J gene is TRBJ2-1, the V gene TRBV2; 7 bases match TRBD1. Germline trimming cut 6 bases from V and 8 bases from J; bases unmatched to any gene: 7. Germline CDR1 and CDR2: SNHLY and FYNNEI. The CDR3 spans 13 residues. CDR3 in amino acids: CASRRTGFDEQFF. DNA of the CDR3: TGTGCCAGCAGACGGACAGGCTTCGATGAGCAGTTCTTC.

V gene TRBV10-2 combines with J gene TRBJ2-2, with D possibly being TRBD1 (6 bases). The V gene's germline CDR1 is WSHSY and CDR2 SAAADI. The germline V and J ends were trimmed by 8 bases and 4 bases, with 17 bases remaining between them. The CDR3 is made up of 15 amino acids. The CDR3 spells CASWGHPEGTGELFF. The CDR3 DNA sequence: TGCGCCAGCTGGGGGCACCCCGAGGGCACCGGGGAGCTGTTTTTT.

This clone was counted a few times. J is TRBJ2-7 and V is TRBV18; TRBD1 is a possible D gene (6 bases). This CDR3 spans 12 amino acids. Germline CDR1 KGHSH, CDR2 LQKENI. V dropped 2 bases and J dropped 6 bases, with 8 bases sitting between them. CDR3 coding DNA: TGTGCCAGCTCACCAAAAGGGGGCGAGCAGTACTTC. Translation: CASSPKGGEQYF.

On this clone: With only one base between it and a far larger clone, this is likely a read error. The rearrangement links TRBV5-1 to TRBJ2-6; D uncertain. The CDR3 runs 16 residues. The germline V and J ends were trimmed by 3 bases and 4 bases, with 14 bases remaining between them. The germline gives CDR1 SGHRS, CDR2 YFSETQ. CDR3: CASSSRVESGANVLTF. CDR3 nucleotides: TGCGCCAGCAGCTCCCGGGTGGAATCGGGGGCCAACGTCCTGACTTTC.

This clone was seen repeatedly, ten times or more. J is TRBJ2-5 and V is TRBV5-1, with 8 bases fitting TRBD2. This CDR3 has 14 residues. V shed 4 bases, J shed 5 bases, and the junction held 7 bases outside the gene matches. Germline lookup yields CDR1 SGHRS and CDR2 YFSETQ. Here the CDR3 reads CASSGQAGAETQYF. The CDR3, as DNA: TGCGCCAGCAGCGGCCAAGCGGGAGCGGAGACCCAGTACTTC.

The V and J genes are TRBV28 and TRBJ1-2; D uncertain. The ends were cut back, 4 bases at V and 2 bases at J, with 11 bases in the middle. Germline V gene sequence: CDR1 MDHEN, CDR2 SYDVKM. CDR3 length equals 14 residues. The CDR3 region has the DNA TGTGCCAGCAGTTCGGGCAACACCAACTATGGCTACACCTTC. Amino acid sequence: CASSSGNTNYGYTF.

The chain links TRBV7-3 to TRBJ1-1; TRBD1 is a possible D gene (5 bases). CDR1 and CDR2 from the germline V gene are SGHTA and FQGTGA. CDR3 length equals 15 residues. Trimming took 5 bases from V and 3 from J, leaving 16 bases between them. The CDR3 here is CASSQGDSKHTEAFF. CDR3 in DNA: TGTGCCAGCAGCCAAGGAGACAGCAAGCACACTGAAGCTTTCTTT. Using reference TRBV7-3 and TRBJ1-1 for the parts outside the CDR3, the full variable domain is GAGVSQTPSNKVTEKGKYVELRCDPISGHTALYWYRQSLGQGPEFLIYFQGTGAADDSGLPNDRFFAVRPEGSVSTLKIQRTERGDSAVYLCASSQGDSKHTEAFFGQGTRLTVV.

The CDR3 sequence: CASSLAGSGSDEYF. CDR3 sequence (DNA): TGCGCCAGCAGCTTGGCGGGTAGCGGGAGTGATGAGTACTTC. The chain joins TRBV5-1 to TRBJ2-5, with TRBD2 matching 9 bases. V shed 0 bases, J shed 12 bases, and the junction held 9 bases outside the gene matches. This CDR3 region has 14 residues. The germline V gene encodes CDR1 SGHRS and CDR2 YFSETQ.

This clone was seen a single time. This chain connects TRBV6-4 to TRBJ1-5, with 9 bases that match TRBD1. In germline, CDR1 is MRHNA, CDR2 SNTAGT. The CDR3 covers 17 residues. The V gene end was trimmed by 6 bases and the J gene end by 6 bases; junction bases not matched to a gene: 15. For the CDR3, the DNA is TGTGCCAGCAGGGGGTCGACAGGGGGTATGGGCGGTCAGCCCCAGCATTTT. This sequence encodes CASRGSTGGMGGQPQHF.

Worth noting for this clone: A read error is likely here: a far larger clone is one base away. The chain links TRBV27 to TRBJ2-1, with D unresolved. V was shortened by 2 bases and J by 5 bases, with 4 bases between the two germline ends. Germline CDR1 reads MNHEY; CDR2 reads SMNVEV (reference sequence). The CDR3 loop spans 12 amino acids. DNA of the CDR3: TGTGCCAGCAGTTTAGGCAACAATGAGCAGTTCTTC. Amino acids: CASSLGNNEQFF.

J is TRBJ1-1 and V is TRBV7-9; 8 bases agree with TRBD1. Losses at the gene ends were 1 base for V and 7 bases for J; bases not matched to a gene: 8. The CDR3 spans 15 residues. The germline V gene encodes CDR1 SEHNR and CDR2 FQNEAQ (reference sequence). The CDR3 sequence is CASSLGGQGASEAFF. The CDR3 DNA is TGTGCCAGCAGCTTAGGGGGCCAGGGGGCAAGTGAAGCTTTCTTT.

The V gene is TRBV5-1, the J gene TRBJ2-3; 11 bases match TRBD2. V lost 0 bases and J lost 0; bases outside the gene matches: 12. This CDR3 comprises 20 residues. In germline, CDR1 is SGHRS, CDR2 YFSETQ. This chain's CDR3 is CASSLVPGLAGGPSTDTQYF. The CDR3 DNA is TGCGCCAGCAGCTTGGTCCCCGGGCTAGCGGGAGGCCCTAGCACAGATACGCAGTATTTT.